Listed here are 23 T cell receptor beta chains from one sample, sequenced in a study of cytomegalovirus exposure and HLA in healthy donors (dated by TCRdb to the late 2010s). Libraries came from the immunoSEQ multiplex PCR assay. For the multiplex PCR, a mixture combining 60 forward primers for TCR Vbeta segments and 13 reverse primers for TCR Jbeta segments was used. As stored in TCRdb, this immuneACCESS dataset retains in-frame rearrangements with V and J assigned. A fraction of the clones does not appear; measured against another copy, unresolved V genes explain less than half of the discrepancy, and the remainder lacks a known reason. The table for this sample lists roughly 150,000 clones; more than 65% of them were counted only once. About 4.5% of the sample is held by the ten biggest clonotypes. Sequenced input: PBMCs. All receptors derive from a young man in good health and CMV-seropositive.

The CDR3 reads CASSLVGGSGSDTQYF. The CDR3 coding sequence is TGCGCCAGCAGCTTGGTCGGCGGGAGCGGGTCAGATACGCAGTATTTT. The rearrangement links TRBV5-1 to TRBJ2-3; TRBD2 aligns across 7 bases. Trimming removed 0 bases from V and 4 bases from J; junction bases left unmatched: 8. The germline V gene has CDR1 SGHRS and CDR2 YFSETQ. The CDR3 covers 16 residues.

The CDR3: CASSPASGSFEQYV. In nucleotides, the CDR3 is TGTGCCAGCTCACCGGCTAGCGGGAGTTTCGAGCAGTACGTC. The chain carries TRBV18 and TRBJ2-7, with TRBD2 identical over 10 bases. This CDR3 has 14 amino acids. Trimming at V came to 3 bases and at J to 6 bases, leaving 5 bases not matched to a gene. Germline lookup yields CDR1 KGHSH and CDR2 LQKENI.

CDR3 protein: CASSPGLAGVSSYEQYV. The CDR3 DNA reads TGTGCCAGCAGCCCCGGACTAGCGGGAGTATCGTCGTACGAGCAGTACGTC. The V call is TRBV11-1, the J call TRBJ2-7, with 13 bases lining up with TRBD2. V was pared by 5 bases and J by 4 bases, with 11 bases of the junction left unmatched. Per the germline V gene, CDR1 is SGHAT and CDR2 is FQDESV (reference sequence). The CDR3 totals 17 residues.

The chain employs TRBV2 and TRBJ1-3; D unresolved. Trimming stripped 3 bases from V and 0 bases from J, with 12 bases between. The CDR3 spans 16 residues. In germline, CDR1 is SNHLY, CDR2 FYNNEI. In DNA, the CDR3 is TGTGCCAGCAGTGATAGACATCCGAGCTCTGGAAACACCATATATTTT. Translating it yields CASSDRHPSSGNTIYF.

The chain carries TRBV27 and TRBJ2-3; no clear D. The CDR3 has 14 amino acids. V lost 4 bases to trimming and J lost 5 bases, with 13 bases between them. The germline CDR1 and CDR2 sequences are MNHEY and SMNVEV (reference sequence). This CDR3 reads CASSSLRVQDTQYF. The CDR3 nucleotides are TGTGCCAGCAGTTCCCTACGGGTGCAAGATACGCAGTATTTT.

The chain employs TRBV6-1 and TRBJ1-2; 9 bases are shared with TRBD1. The CDR3 consists of 16 residues. The V and J ends lost 4 bases and 1 base, in that order; junction bases with no gene match: 7. The germline V gene has CDR1 MNHNS and CDR2 SASEGT. CDR3 amino acids: CASSGGTGNLNYGYTF. In DNA, the CDR3 is TGTGCCAGCAGTGGGGGGACAGGGAATCTTAACTATGGCTACACCTTC.

The rearrangement uses TRBV9 and TRBJ1-5; D is uncertain. CDR3 size: 13 residues. The V gene lost 0 bases and the J gene lost 6 bases, with 7 bases spanning the gap. The V gene's germline CDR1 is SGDLS and CDR2 YYNGEE. Here the CDR3 DNA reads TGTGCCAGCAGCGTAGAGGAGGGTCAGCCCCAGCATTTT. This translates into CASSVEEGQPQHF.

This rearrangement joins TRBV6-1 to TRBJ2-7, with 7 nucleotides matching TRBD2. Germline V lookup: CDR1 MNHNS, CDR2 SASEGT. V shed 0 bases and J 2 bases; nucleotides not matched to a gene: 7. The CDR3 has 16 residues. The CDR3 DNA follows: TGTGCCAGCAGTGAAGCTGGGGGGGTCTTCCCCTACGAGCAGTACGTC. Residues: CASSEAGGVFPYEQYV.

In nucleotides, the CDR3 is TGTGCCAGCAGCCCAGGACTAGCTTCCGCAGAGACCCAGTACTTC. It translates to CASSPGLASAETQYF. The chain couples TRBV9 to TRBJ2-5; 8 bases match TRBD2. In germline, CDR1 is SGDLS, CDR2 YYNGEE. The CDR3 spans 15 residues. V shed 4 bases, J shed 4 bases, and the junction held 9 bases outside the gene matches.

This chain joins TRBV7-2 and TRBJ2-1; tentatively, D is TRBD2 (6 bases). V lost 5 bases and J lost 10, with 12 bases in between. Germline CDR1 is SGHTA and CDR2 is FQGNSA. This CDR3 is built from 12 residues. The CDR3 is CASSPGVGEQFF. The CDR3 DNA reads as TGTGCCAGCAGCCCGGGGGTTGGAGAGCAGTTCTTC.

The chain joins TRBV5-4 to TRBJ2-1; maybe TRBD2 (6 bases). The germline V gene encodes CDR1 SGHNT and CDR2 YYREEE (reference sequence). V lost 1 base, J lost 4 bases, and 12 bases lay in between. This CDR3 comprises 15 residues. The CDR3 DNA reads TGTGCCAGCAGCTTGAGTAGCGGCTTATACAATGAGCAGTTCTTC. It translates to CASSLSSGLYNEQFF.

The chain uses TRBV7-9 and TRBJ2-3, with TRBD1 matching 7 bases. CDR3 size: 14 residues. Germline assignment: CDR1 SEHNR and CDR2 FQNEAQ (reference sequence). V lost 7 bases, J lost 6 bases, and 10 bases stayed unmatched. CDR3 DNA: TGTGCCAGCACCATTCAGGGGGTGTATGATACGCAGTATTTT. Translating gives CASTIQGVYDTQYF.

The chain uses TRBV12-5 and TRBJ1-4, with D perhaps TRBD1 (6 bases). Trimming cost V 0 bases and J 5 bases, with 22 bases left between them. Germline CDR1 LGHNT, CDR2 FRNRAP. There are 19 residues in the CDR3. The chain's CDR3 is CASGLVPIVRGTSNEKLFF. In nucleotides, the CDR3 is TGTGCTAGTGGTTTGGTACCCATTGTACGAGGGACATCCAATGAAAAACTGTTTTTT.

The rearrangement links TRBV5-5 to TRBJ2-1; 7 bases line up with TRBD1. The CDR3 length is 14 residues. Germline trimming cut 1 base from V and 6 bases from J; bases unmatched to any gene: 4. Germline CDR1 and CDR2: SGHKS and YYEKEE (reference sequence). The CDR3 protein is CASSLLAGGNEQFF. CDR3 sequence (DNA): TGTGCCAGCAGCTTGCTGGCAGGGGGCAATGAGCAGTTCTTC.

CDR3 residues: CASSQKSGQGVGELFF. The CDR3 DNA reads TGCGCCAGCAGCCAGAAATCGGGACAGGGGGTCGGGGAGCTGTTTTTT. This chain uses TRBV4-1 with TRBJ2-2; 11 nucleotides agree with TRBD1. The CDR3 is made up of 16 amino acids. V lost 3 bases to trimming and J lost 7 bases; unmatched junction nucleotides: 7. CDR1 is MGHRA, CDR2 YSYEKL, per germline.

This chain links TRBV7-9 with TRBJ1-6; TRBD1 matches at 8 bases. This CDR3 is 12 amino acids long. V shed 8 bases, J shed 10 bases, and the junction held 4 bases outside the gene matches. In germline, CDR1 is SEHNR, CDR2 FQNEAQ (reference sequence). The CDR3 nucleotides read TGTGCCAGCCAGGGGGCAGAATCACCCCTCCACTTT. It codes for CASQGAESPLHF.

The chain links TRBV9 to TRBJ2-2, with D tentatively TRBD2 (5 bases). Per the germline V gene, CDR1 is SGDLS and CDR2 is YYNGEE. Trimming removed 2 bases at V and 6 bases at J, with 14 bases between. The CDR3 totals 15 residues. CDR3 residues: CASSVGGSRSGELFF. Written as DNA, the CDR3 is TGTGCCAGCAGCGTCGGTGGGAGTAGGTCCGGGGAGCTGTTTTTT. Filled out from reference TRBV9 and TRBJ2-2, the complete variable domain reads DSGVTQTPKHLITATGQRVTLRCSPRSGDLSVYWYQQSLDQGLQFLIQYYNGEERAKGNILERFSAQQFPDLHSELNLSSLELGDSALYFCASSVGGSRSGELFFGEGSRLTVL.

J is TRBJ2-1 and V is TRBV5-1; TRBD2 matches 8 bases. Germline CDR1 reads SGHRS; CDR2 reads YFSETQ. Trimming at V came to 3 bases and at J to 5 bases, leaving 7 bases not matched to a gene. The CDR3 length is 15 residues. CDR3 sequence: CASSSSGGRHNEQFF. CDR3 bases: TGCGCCAGCAGCTCAAGCGGGGGAAGACACAATGAGCAGTTCTTC. Full variable domain (missing parts from reference TRBV5-1 and TRBJ2-1): KAGVTQTPRYLIKTRGQQVTLSCSPISGHRSVSWYQQTPGQGLQFLFEYFSETQRNKGNFPGRFSGRQFSNSRSEMNVSTLELGDSALYLCASSSSGGRHNEQFFGPGTRLTVL.

The chain is built from TRBV2 and TRBJ1-2, with 9 bases aligning to TRBD1. Germline CDR1 reads SNHLY; CDR2 reads FYNNEI. This CDR3 has 14 amino acids. J lost 4 bases, V lost 7 bases, and 7 bases had no gene match. The CDR3 sequence: CASNPDRGGYGYTF. The CDR3 DNA sequence: TGTGCCAGCAATCCGGACAGGGGAGGCTATGGCTACACCTTC.

The V gene is TRBV15, the J gene TRBJ2-7; D gene uncertain. CDR3 length equals 15 residues. Germline V CDR1 and CDR2: LNHNV, YYDKDF (reference sequence). V was trimmed by 0 bases and J by 1 base, leaving 10 bases between them. The CDR3 DNA is TGTGCCACCAGCAGAGAGAGGAATCCTTCCTACGAGCAGTACGTC. The encoded protein is CATSRERNPSYEQYV.

The V call is TRBV11-2, the J call TRBJ1-2; TRBD1 might be the D (6 bases). The germline V gene has CDR1 SGHAT and CDR2 FQNNGV. Between the trimmed V and J ends, which lost 0 bases and 2 bases, there was a span of 10 bases. This CDR3 has 15 amino acids. The CDR3 DNA sequence: TGTGCCAGCAGCTTAGAAATTACAGGGAACTATGGCTACACCTTC. Its translation is CASSLEITGNYGYTF.

J is TRBJ1-5 and V is TRBV11-2, with TRBD1 identical over 8 bases. This CDR3 spans 14 amino acids. The V and J ends lost 1 base and 10 bases, in that order; junction bases with no gene match: 6. Germline loops: CDR1 SGHAT, CDR2 FQNNGV. CDR3: CASSLGTGNEPQHF. The CDR3 DNA is TGTGCCAGCAGCTTAGGGACAGGGAATGAACCCCAGCATTTT. The full variable domain, completed using reference TRBV11-2 and TRBJ1-5, is EAGVAQSPRYKIIEKRQSVAFWCNPISGHATLYWYQQILGQGPKLLIQFQNNGVVDDSQLPKDRFSAERLKGVDSTLKIQPAKLEDSAVYLCASSLGTGNEPQHFGDGTRLSIL.

The V and J genes are TRBV7-9 and TRBJ2-7; D remains ambiguous. CDR1 and CDR2 from the germline V gene are SEHNR and FQNEAQ (reference sequence). This CDR3 contains 10 residues. V lost 5 bases, J lost 7 bases, and 6 bases lay in between. CDR3 region: CASSPPEQYV. As DNA, the CDR3 is TGTGCCAGCAGCCCCCCGGAGCAGTACGTC.